This entry lists 25 T cell receptor beta chains sequenced from one sample in a study of T cells in Graves' hyperthyroidism and ophthalmopathy. RNA transcripts provided the source from which TCR beta CDR3 regions were amplified. First-round RT-PCR of the TCR CDR3 relied on the HTBI primer set. TCRdb passed the multiplex PCR reads through MiXCR, listing each CDR3 protein once. The sample consists of about 340,000 distinct CDR3 sequences, about 20% of them appearing once. Sample: blood. Source of these receptors: a woman aged 45 to 65 with Graves' hyperthyroidism.

This clonotype has more than one count but fewer than ten. V usage is TRBV9 and J usage is TRBJ2-1; TRBD2 is a possible D gene (5 bases). The germline V gene encodes CDR1 SGDLS and CDR2 YYNGEE. This CDR3 spans 15 amino acids. Trimming cost V 0 bases and J 0 bases, with 7 bases left between them. The CDR3: CASSVDGDSYNEQFF. The CDR3 coding sequence is TGTGCCAGCAGCGTAGACGGGGACTCCTACAATGAGCAGTTCTTC.

This clonotype was seen repeatedly, ten times or more. The V and J genes are TRBV7-2 and TRBJ2-5; TRBD2 matches 9 bases. V shed 5 bases and J 7 bases; nucleotides not matched to a gene: 11. Per germline, CDR1 SGHTA and CDR2 FQGNSA. This CDR3 has 15 amino acids. CDR3 residues: CASSPAGSGRSTQYF. In DNA form, the CDR3 reads TGTGCCAGCAGCCCCGCCGGCAGCGGGAGGTCGACCCAGTACTTC.

In its sample, this clonotype was seen many times. The genes are TRBV2 and TRBJ2-1, with TRBD2 matching 11 bases. The trim removed 6 bases at V and 5 bases at J, leaving 3 bases unmatched. The germline CDR1 and CDR2 sequences are SNHLY and FYNNEI. This CDR3 has 14 amino acids. In nucleotides, the CDR3 is TGTGCCAGCAGGGTTAGCGGGGGGGACAATGAGCAGTTCTTC. Amino acids: CASRVSGGDNEQFF. The whole variable domain, remainder taken from reference TRBV2 and TRBJ2-1, is EPEVTQTPSHQVTQMGQEVILRCVPISNHLYFYWYRQILGQKVEFLVSFYNNEISEKSEIFDDQFSVERPDGSNFTLKIRSTKLEDSAMYFCASRVSGGDNEQFFGPGTRLTVL.

This clonotype was seen a few times. DNA of the CDR3: TGTGCCACCAGCATGACTAGCGGGGGAGTGAACACCGGGGAGCTGTTTTTT. The encoded protein is CATSMTSGGVNTGELFF. The rearrangement links TRBV15 to TRBJ2-2; 12 nucleotides match TRBD2. V dropped 4 bases and J dropped 1; count of bases not matched to a gene: 4. CDR1 and CDR2 (germline): LNHNV, YYDKDF (reference sequence). This CDR3 is built from 17 residues.

This clonotype was detected many times. The chain combines TRBV2 with TRBJ2-1; 7 bases agree with TRBD1. The germline V gene encodes CDR1 SNHLY and CDR2 FYNNEI. J lost 2 bases, V lost 6 bases, and 16 bases had no gene match. This CDR3 has 18 residues. CDR3 sequence: CASRETLLRDRAYNEQFF. For the CDR3, the DNA is TGTGCCAGCAGGGAAACCCTCCTCCGGGACAGAGCCTACAATGAGCAGTTCTTC.

The chain joins TRBV2 to TRBJ2-1, with 11 nucleotides matching TRBD1. V dropped 3 bases and J dropped 7; count of bases not matched to a gene: 11. CDR1 and CDR2 from the germline V gene are SNHLY and FYNNEI. CDR3 length: 17 amino acids. The CDR3 protein is CASSDPYYGQGANEQFF. The CDR3 DNA is TGTGCCAGCAGTGACCCATACTATGGACAGGGGGCTAATGAGCAGTTCTTC.

This clonotype appeared many times. This chain joins TRBV28 and TRBJ2-3, with 10 bases identical to TRBD2. The CDR3 runs 15 residues. The germline V gene encodes CDR1 MDHEN and CDR2 SYDVKM. The V segment lost 2 bases and the J segment 4 bases; nucleotides outside the gene matches: 3. CDR3 nucleotide sequence: TGTGCCAGCAGTTTAAGCGGGAGGGAAGCAGATACGCAGTATTTT. Translated, it gives CASSLSGREADTQYF.

This clonotype was recorded many times. This sequence joins TRBV20-1 and TRBJ2-7, with TRBD2 as a possible D gene (6 bases). The CDR3 is 14 residues long. Germline V gene data show CDR1 as DFQATT and CDR2 as SNEGSKA (reference sequence). V lost 0 bases and J 6 bases, leaving 15 bases between the germline ends. The CDR3 DNA is TGCAGTGCTAGAGATCGGAGGGTGACCCTCGAGCAGTACTTC. Translation: CSARDRRVTLEQYF.

The V and J genes are TRBV6-1 and TRBJ2-5, with D perhaps given as TRBD1 or TRBD2 (5 bases each). This CDR3 has 15 amino acids. Trimming removed 4 bases at V and 2 bases at J, with 14 bases between. The germline gives CDR1 MNHNS, CDR2 SASEGT. CDR3 region: CASSASGTDQETQYF. CDR3 bases: TGTGCCAGCAGTGCCTCCGGGACGGATCAAGAGACCCAGTACTTC.

This clonotype was found a few times. This sequence joins TRBV9 and TRBJ2-1; D perhaps matches TRBD1 (6 bases). The CDR3 extends over 16 amino acids. V was shortened by 0 bases and J by 2 bases, with 12 bases between the two germline ends. CDR1 is SGDLS, CDR2 YYNGEE, per germline. CDR3: CASSVDPAGAYNEQFF. DNA of the CDR3: TGTGCCAGCAGCGTAGATCCCGCAGGGGCCTACAATGAGCAGTTCTTC.

The table lists this clonotype with a few counts. The genes are TRBV5-6 and TRBJ1-6; 10 bases fit TRBD1. The length of the CDR3 is 17 residues. J lost 7 bases, V lost 4 bases, and 11 bases had no gene match. Germline lookup yields CDR1 SGHDT and CDR2 YYEEEE. CDR3 amino acids: CASSIGLGQGRNSPLHF. The CDR3 nucleotides are TGTGCCAGCAGCATAGGCCTGGGACAGGGGCGAAATTCACCCCTCCACTTT.

This clonotype was recorded a few times. CDR3 region: CASSIAGARTEAFF. The CDR3 DNA reads as TGTGCCAGTAGTATAGCCGGGGCGAGGACTGAAGCTTTCTTT. This chain joins TRBV19 and TRBJ1-1, with D tentatively TRBD1 (5 bases). Trimming took off 1 base at V and 5 bases at J, with 11 bases between the two ends. Germline CDR1 is LNHDA and CDR2 is SQIVND (reference sequence). The CDR3 is 14 amino acids.

The table lists this clonotype with a count of one. The chain employs TRBV7-4 and TRBJ1-5, with D perhaps TRBD1 (6 bases). V was cut by 6 bases and J by 5 bases, with 20 bases left in between. CDR1 is SGHVT and CDR2 is SQSDAQ in the germline V gene. This CDR3 is built from 16 residues. CDR3: CASRGGWCGGDQPQHF. CDR3 DNA sequence: TGTGCCAGCAGAGGGGGGTGGTGCGGAGGAGATCAGCCCCAGCATTTT.

The chain combines TRBV6-1 with TRBJ1-4; maybe TRBD1 (5 bases). This CDR3 is 12 amino acids long. CDR1 MNHNS and CDR2 SASEGT come from the germline V gene. Deletions cut 6 bases from V and 12 bases from J, with 14 bases between. The CDR3 protein is CASRDRVYELFF. CDR3 nucleotide sequence: TGTGCCAGCAGAGACAGAGTCTACGAACTGTTTTTT.

Ten or more counts support this clonotype. DNA of the CDR3: TGTGCCTGGAGTGTAGCCGGGACAATGAAACTGTTTTTT. This gives the protein CAWSVAGTMKLFF. The rearrangement joins TRBV30 to TRBJ1-4; D possibly corresponds to TRBD1 (6 bases). V was pared by 0 bases and J by 11 bases, with 13 bases between. CDR3 length equals 13 residues. CDR1 and CDR2 (germline): GTSNPN, SVGIG (reference sequence).

In its sample, this clonotype was seen many times. The J gene is TRBJ2-1, the V gene TRBV12-3 or TRBV12-4, with 10 bases fitting TRBD2. This CDR3 spans 16 amino acids. The junction had 9 bases not matched to a gene; V was cut back by 1 base and J by 9 bases. The CDR3 loop is CASSLVASGSGGEQFF. As DNA, the CDR3 is TGTGCCAGCAGTTTAGTGGCTAGCGGGAGCGGTGGTGAGCAGTTCTTC.

A word on this clonotype: At one end the junction does not follow the germline gene, possibly because of a read error. The chain has TRBV10-3 and TRBJ1-2, with 11 bases lining up with TRBD1. The length of the CDR3 is 15 residues. Looked up from germline, CDR1 is ENHRY and CDR2 is SYGVKD. The CDR3 nucleotides are TGTGCCATCAGGGGACAGGGGGGCCGCGGGTATGGCTACGCCTTC. It is translated as CAIRGQGGRGYGYAF.

This clonotype was picked up a small number of times. This chain joins TRBV5-1 and TRBJ2-1, with D possibly called TRBD1 or TRBD2 (6 bases each). CDR3 size: 15 residues. Germline V gene lookup returns CDR1 SGHRS and CDR2 YFSETQ. V was clipped by 0 bases and J by 5 bases, with 12 bases between them. The CDR3: CASSLGGGPDNEQFF. In DNA, the CDR3 is TGCGCCAGCAGCTTGGGAGGGGGGCCCGACAATGAGCAGTTCTTC.

This chain links TRBV29-1 with TRBJ2-7; D is uncertain. This CDR3 is 13 amino acids long. Germline CDR1 reads SQVTM; CDR2 reads ANQGSEA. Trimming took off 6 bases at V and 0 bases at J, with 12 bases between the two ends. This CDR3 reads CSVTGRSSYEQYF. The CDR3, as DNA: TGCAGCGTCACGGGCCGGAGCTCCTACGAGCAGTACTTC.

Many counts were recorded for this clonotype. This chain links TRBV3-1 with TRBJ1-5; 9 bases fit TRBD1. J lost 6 bases, V lost 6 bases, and 6 bases had no gene match. The CDR3 spans 14 residues. The V gene's germline CDR1 is LGHDT and CDR2 YNNKEL (reference sequence). CDR3 DNA sequence: TGTGCCAGCAGGGGACAGGGATTCGGTCAGCCCCAGCATTTT. This codes for CASRGQGFGQPQHF.

The DNA of the CDR3 is TGCGCCAGCAGCTTGGACGGCTCTATCACAGATACGCAGTATTTT. This encodes CASSLDGSITDTQYF. The genes are TRBV5-1 and TRBJ2-3, with D hard to call. V lost 0 bases, J lost 2 bases, and 10 bases lay in between. The CDR3 runs 15 residues. The V gene's germline CDR1 is SGHRS and CDR2 YFSETQ.

At least ten counts were recorded for this clonotype. The DNA of the CDR3 is TGTGCCAGCAGCCTCGGACAGGGAGGCACAGATACGCAGTATTTT. Protein product: CASSLGQGGTDTQYF. The rearrangement links TRBV3-1 to TRBJ2-3; 8 bases map to TRBD1. With 4 bases clipped from V and 1 base from J, the junction kept 4 bases outside the gene matches. CDR3 size: 15 residues. Germline loops: CDR1 LGHDT, CDR2 YNNKEL (reference sequence).

This clonotype has at least ten counts. This chain connects TRBV6-6 to TRBJ2-3; a weak D match, TRBD2 (7 bases). Germline lookup yields CDR1 MNHNY and CDR2 SVGAGI (reference sequence). The CDR3 consists of 17 residues. Trimming took off 0 bases at V and 0 bases at J, with 13 bases between the two ends. The CDR3 DNA reads TGTGCCAGCAGTTACTCGATGGGGGGGGCTAGCACAGATACGCAGTATTTT. This encodes CASSYSMGGASTDTQYF.

This chain links TRBV9 with TRBJ2-3; D unclear. V lost 8 bases and J 1 base, leaving 14 bases between the germline ends. Germline CDR1 SGDLS, CDR2 YYNGEE. The CDR3 has 14 residues. The CDR3 loop reads CASSTSGGTDTQYF. CDR3 DNA sequence: TGTGCCAGTAGTACTTCCGGAGGCACAGATACGCAGTATTTT.

Only one count was recorded for this clonotype. The rearrangement joins TRBV18 to TRBJ2-3; D remains unclear. Per germline, CDR1 KGHSH and CDR2 LQKENI. Trimming cost V 3 bases and J 0 bases, with 16 bases left between them. The CDR3 totals 17 residues. CDR3 DNA: TGTGCCAGCTCACCCTTTGAGGCTCCGAGTAGCACAGATACGCAGTATTTT. Its protein is CASSPFEAPSSTDTQYF.